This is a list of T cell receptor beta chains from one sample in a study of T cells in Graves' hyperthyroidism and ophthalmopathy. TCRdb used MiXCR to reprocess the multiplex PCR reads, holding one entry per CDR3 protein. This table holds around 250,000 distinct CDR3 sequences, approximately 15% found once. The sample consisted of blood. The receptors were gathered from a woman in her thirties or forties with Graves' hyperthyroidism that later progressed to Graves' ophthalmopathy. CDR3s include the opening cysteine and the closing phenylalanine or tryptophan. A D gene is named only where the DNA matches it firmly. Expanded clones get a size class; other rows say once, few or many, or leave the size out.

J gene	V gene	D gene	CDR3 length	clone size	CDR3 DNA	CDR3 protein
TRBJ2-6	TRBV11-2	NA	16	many	TGTGCCAGCAGCCCAGGGGTATCGGCTGGGGCCAACGTCCTGACTTTC	CASSPGVSAGANVLTF
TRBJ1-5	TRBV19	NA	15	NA	TGTGCCAGTAGTTCGGACATTTATAGCAATCAGCCCCAGCATTTT	CASSSDIYSNQPQHF
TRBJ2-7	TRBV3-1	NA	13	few	TGTGCCAGCAGCTTACAGGGTCGTGGGGAGCAGTACTTC	CASSLQGRGEQYF
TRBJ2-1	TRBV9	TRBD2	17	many	TGTGCCAGCAGCACCCGACTAGCGGGGTCACAGACCGATGAGCAGTTCTTC	CASSTRLAGSQTDEQFF
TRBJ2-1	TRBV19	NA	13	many	TGTGCCAGCGCAGGGGGGGCCAATCGTGAGCAGTTCTTC	CASAGGANREQFF
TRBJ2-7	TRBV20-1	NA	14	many	TGCAGTGCTAGAGATAATGGCCTATCCTACGAGCAGTACTTC	CSARDNGLSYEQYF
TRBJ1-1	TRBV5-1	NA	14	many	TGCGCCAGCACGTCTCCGGACCTGAGGACTGAAGCTTTCTTT	CASTSPDLRTEAFF
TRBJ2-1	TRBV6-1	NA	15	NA	TGTGCCAGCGGACTAAAAAACAGGGGATCCTACGAGCAGTTCTTC	CASGLKNRGSYEQFF
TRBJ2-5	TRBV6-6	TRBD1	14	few	TGTGCCAGCAGTTACTCGACAGGGGCAGAGACCCAGTACTTC	CASSYSTGAETQYF
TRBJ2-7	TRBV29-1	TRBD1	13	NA	TGCAGCGTAAAGGGACAGAGCTACTACGAGCAGTACTTC	CSVKGQSYYEQYF
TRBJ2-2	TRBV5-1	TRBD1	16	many	TGCGCCAGCAGCTTGATCCAGGGGGCAGGCACCGGGGAGCTGTTTTTT	CASSLIQGAGTGELFF
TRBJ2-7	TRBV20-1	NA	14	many	TGCAGTGCTAGCGTGCCGAGGGCGGTCTACGAGCAGTACTTC	CSASVPRAVYEQYF
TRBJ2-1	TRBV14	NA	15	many	TGTGCCAGCAGCCCGACGACTCTGTCCCACAATGAGCAGTTCTTC	CASSPTTLSHNEQFF
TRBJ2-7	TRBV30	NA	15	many	TGTGCCTGGGACCTATCCTATGGCGTCTCCTACGAGCAGTACTTC	CAWDLSYGVSYEQYF
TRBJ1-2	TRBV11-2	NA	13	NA	TGTGCCAGCAGCTTAGAGGCCGGCGGGGGCTACACCTTC	CASSLEAGGGYTF
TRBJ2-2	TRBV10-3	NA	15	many	TGTGCCATCACCTCCGGGACCACGAACACCGGGGAGCTGTTTTTT	CAITSGTTNTGELFF
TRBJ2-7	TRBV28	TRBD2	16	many	TGTGCCAGCAGTTTCGGGACTAGCGGGAGCGCCTACGAGCAGTACTTC	CASSFGTSGSAYEQYF
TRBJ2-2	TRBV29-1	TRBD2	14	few	TGCAGCGTGGAAAGACTAGCGGTCACCGGGGAGCTGTTTTTT	CSVERLAVTGELFF
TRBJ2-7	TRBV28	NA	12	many	TGTGCCAGCAGTTTAGCCGGGTGGGAGCAGTACTTC	CASSLAGWEQYF
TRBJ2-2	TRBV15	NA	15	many	TGTGCCACCAGCAGAGTAAGGGGGTACACCGGGGAGCTGTTTTTT	CATSRVRGYTGELFF
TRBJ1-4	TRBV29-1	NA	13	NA	TGCAGCGTTGGGTCGGCCCTTAATGAAAAACTGTTTTTT	CSVGSALNEKLFF
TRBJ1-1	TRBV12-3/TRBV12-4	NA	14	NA	TGTGCCAGCAGCCCCGACGTAGCAGGCACTGAAGCTTTCTTT	CASSPDVAGTEAFF
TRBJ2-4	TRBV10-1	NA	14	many	TGCGCCAGCAGCCCAGGCCGAGGCAAAAACATTCAGTACTTC	CASSPGRGKNIQYF
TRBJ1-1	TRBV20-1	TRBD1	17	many	TGCAGTGCTAGGAGGGCCGGGACAGGGGATTTCAGCACTGAAGCTTTCTTT	CSARRAGTGDFSTEAFF
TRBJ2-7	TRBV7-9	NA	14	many	TGTGCCAGCAGCGCCGCCGGACTATACTACGAGCAGTACTTC	CASSAAGLYYEQYF
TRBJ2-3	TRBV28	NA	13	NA	TGTGCCAGCCTCAATTTACGCACAGATACGCAGTATTTT	CASLNLRTDTQYF
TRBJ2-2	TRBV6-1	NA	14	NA	TGTGCCAGCACCCTAGTGGGGGAAATCGGGGAGCTGTTTTTT	CASTLVGEIGELFF
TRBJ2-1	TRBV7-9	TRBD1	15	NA	TGTGCCAGCAGCTTATCGGGACAGATATTCGATGAGCAGTTCTTC	CASSLSGQIFDEQFF
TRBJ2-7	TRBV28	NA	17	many	TGTGCCAGCAGCTCTGGGACAACTAACCACCCCTCCTACGAGCAGTACTTC	CASSSGTTNHPSYEQYF
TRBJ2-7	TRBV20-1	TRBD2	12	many	TGCAGTGCTAGAGAGCGGGAGTACGAGCAGTACTTC	CSAREREYEQYF
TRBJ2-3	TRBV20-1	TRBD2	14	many	TGCAGTGCCATGCTAGCGGGGGGCACAGATACGCAGTATTTT	CSAMLAGGTDTQYF
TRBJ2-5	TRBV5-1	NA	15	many	TGCGCCAGCAGCTTGGGACCGCCGGTGCAAGAGACCCAGTACTTC	CASSLGPPVQETQYF
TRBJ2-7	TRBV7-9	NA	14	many	TGTGCCAGCAGCCGAGCATCCATGTCCTACGAGCAGTACTTC	CASSRASMSYEQYF
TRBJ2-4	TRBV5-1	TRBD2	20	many	TGCGCCAGCAGCTTCCCCCCGGGACTAGCGGGAGATAAAGCCAAAAACATTCAGTACTTC	CASSFPPGLAGDKAKNIQYF
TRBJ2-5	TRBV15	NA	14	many	TGTGCCACCAGCAGAGATCAGGGTGACGAGACCCAGTACTTC	CATSRDQGDETQYF
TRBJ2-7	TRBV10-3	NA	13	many	TGTGCCACCCGTGGGGAGGGGGCCTACGAGCAGTACTTC	CATRGEGAYEQYF
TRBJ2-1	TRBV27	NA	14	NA	TGTGCCAGCAGTTTCGGATTTGCCTACAATGAGCAGTTCTTC	CASSFGFAYNEQFF
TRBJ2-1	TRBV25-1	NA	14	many	TGTGCCAGCAGTTTTAGCGAGAGATTCAATGAGCAGTTCTTC	CASSFSERFNEQFF
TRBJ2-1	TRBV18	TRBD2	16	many	TGTGCCAGCTCACCCCCTGGACTAGCGGGAGCCCATGAGCAGTTCTTC	CASSPPGLAGAHEQFF